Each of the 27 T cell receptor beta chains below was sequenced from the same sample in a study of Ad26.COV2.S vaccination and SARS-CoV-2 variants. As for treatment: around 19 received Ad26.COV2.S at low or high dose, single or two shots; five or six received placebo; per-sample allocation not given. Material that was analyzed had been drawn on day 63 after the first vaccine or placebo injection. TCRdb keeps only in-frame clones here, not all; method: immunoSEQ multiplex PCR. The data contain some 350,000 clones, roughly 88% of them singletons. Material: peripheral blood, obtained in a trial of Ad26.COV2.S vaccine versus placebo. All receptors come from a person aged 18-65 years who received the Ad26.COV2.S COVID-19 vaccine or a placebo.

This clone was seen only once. CDR3 sequence reads: CASSHTVLSYNEQFF. The DNA of the CDR3 is TGCGCCAGCAGCCATACGGTGTTGTCCTACAATGAGCAGTTCTTC. This sequence joins TRBV4-1 and TRBJ2-1; D call uncertain. Germline lookup yields CDR1 MGHRA and CDR2 YSYEKL. Trimming pared 3 bases from V and 1 base from J, leaving 10 bases between. The CDR3 consists of 15 residues.

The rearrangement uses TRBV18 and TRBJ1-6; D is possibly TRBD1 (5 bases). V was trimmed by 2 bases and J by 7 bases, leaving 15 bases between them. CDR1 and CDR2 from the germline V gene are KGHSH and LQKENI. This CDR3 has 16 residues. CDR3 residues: CASSPIDSSGNSPLHF. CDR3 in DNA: TGTGCCAGCTCACCAATTGACAGCTCTGGGAATTCACCCCTCCACTTT. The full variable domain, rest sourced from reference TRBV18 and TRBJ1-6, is NAGVMQNPRHLVRRRGQEARLRCSPMKGHSHVYWYRQLPEEGLKFMVYLQKENIIDESGMPKERFSAEFPKEGPSILRIQQVVRGDSAAYFCASSPIDSSGNSPLHFGNGTRLTVT.

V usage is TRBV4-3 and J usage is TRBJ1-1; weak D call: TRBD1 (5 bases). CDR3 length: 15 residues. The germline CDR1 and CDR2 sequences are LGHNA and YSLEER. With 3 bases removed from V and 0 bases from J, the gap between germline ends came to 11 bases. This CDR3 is CASSHAGRMNTEAFF. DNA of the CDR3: TGCGCCAGCAGCCACGCAGGGCGGATGAACACTGAAGCTTTCTTT.

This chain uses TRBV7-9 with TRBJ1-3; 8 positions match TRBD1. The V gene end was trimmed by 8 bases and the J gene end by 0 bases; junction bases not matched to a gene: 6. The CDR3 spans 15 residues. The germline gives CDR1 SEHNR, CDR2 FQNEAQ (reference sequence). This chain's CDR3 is CASQGDRFSGNTIYF. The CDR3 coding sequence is TGTGCCAGCCAAGGGGACAGGTTCTCTGGAAACACCATATATTTT.

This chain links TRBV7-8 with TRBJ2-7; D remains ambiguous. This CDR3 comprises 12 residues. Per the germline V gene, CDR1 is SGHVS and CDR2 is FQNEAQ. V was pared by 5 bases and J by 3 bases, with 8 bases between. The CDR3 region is CASSLQYYEQYF. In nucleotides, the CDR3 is TGTGCCAGCAGCCTACAGTACTACGAGCAGTACTTC.

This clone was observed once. In DNA, the CDR3 is TGTGCCAGCAGCCCACGGACTCAGTCCGGGGGCAATGAGCAGTTCTTC. Its protein product is CASSPRTQSGGNEQFF. The J gene is TRBJ2-1, the V gene TRBV5-4; TRBD2 is a possible D gene (6 bases). The CDR3 is made up of 16 amino acids. Trimming cost V 4 bases and J 6 bases, with 20 bases left between them. Germline CDR1 reads SGHNT; CDR2 reads YYREEE (reference sequence). Together with reference TRBV5-4 and TRBJ2-1, the CDR3 gives the full variable domain: ETGVTQSPTHLIKTRGQQVTLRCSSQSGHNTVSWYQQALGQGPQFIFQYYREEENGRGNFPPRFSGLQFPNYSSELNVNALELDDSALYLCASSPRTQSGGNEQFFGPGTRLTVL.

Here the CDR3 reads CATSDFVGQAYEQYF. CDR3 DNA: TGTGCCACCAGTGATTTTGTGGGACAGGCCTACGAGCAGTACTTC. The chain couples TRBV24-1 to TRBJ2-7, with 8 bases that match TRBD1. CDR3 length: 15 amino acids. The germline gives CDR1 KGHDR, CDR2 SFDVKD. With V trimmed by 1 base and J by 2 bases, 3 bases remained unmatched.

The CDR3 DNA reads TGTGCCAGCAGTGCCAGGGGGAGGCGCCCCCAGCATTTT. This translates into CASSARGRRPQHF. The J gene is TRBJ1-5, the V gene TRBV7-2; 7 bases fit TRBD1. The junction had 9 bases not matched to a gene; V was cut back by 6 bases and J by 10 bases. CDR3 length equals 13 residues. Germline V CDR1 and CDR2: SGHTA, FQGNSA.

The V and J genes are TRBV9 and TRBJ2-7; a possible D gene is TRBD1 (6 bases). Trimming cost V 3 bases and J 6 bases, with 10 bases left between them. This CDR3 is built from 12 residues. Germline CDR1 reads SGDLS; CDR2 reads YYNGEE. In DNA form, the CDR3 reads TGTGCCAGCAGCGCCCAGGGGTCCGAGCAGTACTTC. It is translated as CASSAQGSEQYF.

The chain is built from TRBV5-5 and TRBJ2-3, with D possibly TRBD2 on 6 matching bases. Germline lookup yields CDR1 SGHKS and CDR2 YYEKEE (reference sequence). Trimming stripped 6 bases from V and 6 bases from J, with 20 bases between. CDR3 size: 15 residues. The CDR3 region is CASNTRGAQGDTQYF. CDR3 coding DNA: TGTGCCAGCAACACGCGGGGCGCTCAGGGTGATACGCAGTATTTT.

Here the CDR3 reads CASSFGRYTEAFF. The CDR3 DNA reads TGTGCCAGCAGTTTCGGACGTTACACTGAAGCTTTCTTT. The chain combines TRBV27 with TRBJ1-1; no clear D. CDR1 MNHEY and CDR2 SMNVEV come from the germline V gene (reference sequence). The CDR3 sequence is 13 residues long. Trimming cost V 3 bases and J 3 bases, with 8 bases left between them.

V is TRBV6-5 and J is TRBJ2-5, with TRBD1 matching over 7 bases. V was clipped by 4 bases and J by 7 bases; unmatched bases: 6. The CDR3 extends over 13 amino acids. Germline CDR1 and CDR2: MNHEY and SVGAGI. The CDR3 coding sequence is TGTGCCAGCAGTTGGGACAGTTCGGGGACCCAGTACTTC. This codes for CASSWDSSGTQYF.

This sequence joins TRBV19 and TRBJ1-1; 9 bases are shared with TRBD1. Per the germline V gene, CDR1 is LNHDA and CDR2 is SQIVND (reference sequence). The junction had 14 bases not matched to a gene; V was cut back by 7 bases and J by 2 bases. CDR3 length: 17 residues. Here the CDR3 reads CASTGQGQVPLNTEAFF. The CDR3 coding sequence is TGTGCCAGTACCGGACAGGGGCAGGTTCCTTTAAACACTGAAGCTTTCTTT.

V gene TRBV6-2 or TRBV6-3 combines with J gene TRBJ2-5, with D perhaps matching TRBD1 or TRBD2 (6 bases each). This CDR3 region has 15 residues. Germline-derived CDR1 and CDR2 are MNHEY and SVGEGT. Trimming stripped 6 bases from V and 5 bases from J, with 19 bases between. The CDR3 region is CASSGPEGVKETQYF. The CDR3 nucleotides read TGTGCCAGCAGCGGACCGGAGGGGGTGAAGGAGACCCAGTACTTC.

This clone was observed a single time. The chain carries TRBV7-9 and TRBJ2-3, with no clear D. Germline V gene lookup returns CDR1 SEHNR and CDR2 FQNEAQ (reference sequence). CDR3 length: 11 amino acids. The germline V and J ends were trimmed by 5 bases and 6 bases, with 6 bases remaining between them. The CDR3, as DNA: TGTGCCAGCAGCAGTTCGGATACGCAGTATTTT. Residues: CASSSSDTQYF.

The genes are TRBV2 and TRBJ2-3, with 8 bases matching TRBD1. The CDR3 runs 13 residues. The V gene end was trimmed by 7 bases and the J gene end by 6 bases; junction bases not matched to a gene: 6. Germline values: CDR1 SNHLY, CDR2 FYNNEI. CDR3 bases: TGTGCCAGCAAAGACAGGGGCCTCGATACGCAGTATTTT. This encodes CASKDRGLDTQYF.

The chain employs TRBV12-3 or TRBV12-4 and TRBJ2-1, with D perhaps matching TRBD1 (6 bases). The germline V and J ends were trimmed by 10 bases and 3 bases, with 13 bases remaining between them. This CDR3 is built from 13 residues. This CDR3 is CATQGLNYNEQFF. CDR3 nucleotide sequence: TGTGCCACACAGGGATTAAACTACAATGAGCAGTTCTTC.

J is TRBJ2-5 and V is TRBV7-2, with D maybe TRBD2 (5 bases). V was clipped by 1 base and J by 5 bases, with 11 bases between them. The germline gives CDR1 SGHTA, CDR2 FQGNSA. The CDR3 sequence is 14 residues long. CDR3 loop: CASSLGVRGETQYF. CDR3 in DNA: TGTGCCAGCAGCTTAGGAGTTCGAGGGGAGACCCAGTACTTC.

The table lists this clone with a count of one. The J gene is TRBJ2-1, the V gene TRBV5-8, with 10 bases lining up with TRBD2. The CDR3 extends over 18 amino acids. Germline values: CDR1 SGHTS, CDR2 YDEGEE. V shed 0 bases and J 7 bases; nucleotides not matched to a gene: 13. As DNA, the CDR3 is TGTGCCAGCAGCTTGGCGATTCTAGCGGGGGCCTCTTATAATGAGCAGTTCTTC. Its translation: CASSLAILAGASYNEQFF.

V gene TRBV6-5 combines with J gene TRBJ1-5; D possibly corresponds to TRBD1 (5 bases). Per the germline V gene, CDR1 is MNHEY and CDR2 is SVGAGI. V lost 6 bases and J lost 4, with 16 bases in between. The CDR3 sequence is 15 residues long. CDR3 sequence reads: CASSSGTGRNQPQHF. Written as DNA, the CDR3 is TGTGCCAGCAGCAGTGGGACTGGAAGGAATCAGCCCCAGCATTTT.

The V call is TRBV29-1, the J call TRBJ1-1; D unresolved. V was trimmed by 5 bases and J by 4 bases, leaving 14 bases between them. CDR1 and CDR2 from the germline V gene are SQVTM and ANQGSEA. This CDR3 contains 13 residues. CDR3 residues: CSVFRPLGTEAFF. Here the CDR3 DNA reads TGCAGCGTTTTCCGGCCATTGGGCACTGAAGCTTTCTTT.

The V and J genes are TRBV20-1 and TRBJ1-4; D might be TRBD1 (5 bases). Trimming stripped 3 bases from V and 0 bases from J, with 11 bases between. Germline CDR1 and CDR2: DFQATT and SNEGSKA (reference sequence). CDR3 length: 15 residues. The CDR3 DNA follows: TGCAGTGCTAGTATTGGGGGGTCAACTAATGAAAAACTGTTTTTT. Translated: CSASIGGSTNEKLFF.

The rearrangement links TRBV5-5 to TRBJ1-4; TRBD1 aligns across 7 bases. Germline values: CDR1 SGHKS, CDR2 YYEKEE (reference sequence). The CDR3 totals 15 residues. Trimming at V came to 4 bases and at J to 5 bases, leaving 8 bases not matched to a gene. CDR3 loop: CASSALDRANEKLFF. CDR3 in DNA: TGTGCCAGCAGCGCCCTCGACAGGGCGAATGAAAAACTGTTTTTT.

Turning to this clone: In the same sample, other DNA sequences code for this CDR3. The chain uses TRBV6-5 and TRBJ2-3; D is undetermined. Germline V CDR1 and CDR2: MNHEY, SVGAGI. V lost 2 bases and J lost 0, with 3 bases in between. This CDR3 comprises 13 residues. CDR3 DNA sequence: TGTGCCAGCAGTTACCCGAGCACAGATACGCAGTATTTT. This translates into CASSYPSTDTQYF.

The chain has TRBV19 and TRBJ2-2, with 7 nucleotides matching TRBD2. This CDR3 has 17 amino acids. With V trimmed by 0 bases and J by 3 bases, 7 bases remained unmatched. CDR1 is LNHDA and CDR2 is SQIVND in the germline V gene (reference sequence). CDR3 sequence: CASSIDLGLADTGELFF. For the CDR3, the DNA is TGTGCCAGTAGTATAGATCTGGGGCTAGCGGACACCGGGGAGCTGTTTTTT.

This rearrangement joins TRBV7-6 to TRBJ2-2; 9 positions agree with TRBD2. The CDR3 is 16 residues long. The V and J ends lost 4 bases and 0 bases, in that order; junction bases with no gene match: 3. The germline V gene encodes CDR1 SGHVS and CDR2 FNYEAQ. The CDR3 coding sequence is TGTGCCAGCAGCTCGGGACTAGCAGCGAACACCGGGGAGCTGTTTTTT. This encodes CASSSGLAANTGELFF.

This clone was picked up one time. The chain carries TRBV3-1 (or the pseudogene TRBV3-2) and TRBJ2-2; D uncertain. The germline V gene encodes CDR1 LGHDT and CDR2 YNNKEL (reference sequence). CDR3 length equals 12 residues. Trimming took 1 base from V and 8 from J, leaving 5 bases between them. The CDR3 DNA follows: TGTGCCAGCAGCCAAGTAGGTGGGGAGCTGTTTTTT. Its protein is CASSQVGGELFF.